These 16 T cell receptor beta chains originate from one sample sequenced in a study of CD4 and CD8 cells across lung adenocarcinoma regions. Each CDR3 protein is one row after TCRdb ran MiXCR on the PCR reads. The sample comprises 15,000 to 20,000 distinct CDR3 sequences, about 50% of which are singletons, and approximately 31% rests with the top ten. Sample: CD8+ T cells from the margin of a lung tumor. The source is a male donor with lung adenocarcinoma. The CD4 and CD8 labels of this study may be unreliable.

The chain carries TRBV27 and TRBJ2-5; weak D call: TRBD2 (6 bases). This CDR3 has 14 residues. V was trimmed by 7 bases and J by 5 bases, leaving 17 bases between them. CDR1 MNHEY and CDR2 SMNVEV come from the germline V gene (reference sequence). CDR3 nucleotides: TGTGCCAGCATATTAACTGGGACTCTGGAGACCCAGTACTTC. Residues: CASILTGTLETQYF.

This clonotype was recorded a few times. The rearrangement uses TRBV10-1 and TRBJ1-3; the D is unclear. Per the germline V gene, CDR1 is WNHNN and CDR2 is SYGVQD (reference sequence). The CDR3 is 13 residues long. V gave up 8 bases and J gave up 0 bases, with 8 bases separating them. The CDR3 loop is CASAAASGNTIYF. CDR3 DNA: TGCGCCAGCGCGGCAGCCTCTGGAAACACCATATATTTT.

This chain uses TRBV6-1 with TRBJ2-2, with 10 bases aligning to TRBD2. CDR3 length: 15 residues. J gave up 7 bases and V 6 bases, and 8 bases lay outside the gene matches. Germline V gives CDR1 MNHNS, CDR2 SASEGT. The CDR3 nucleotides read TGTGCCAGCAGACCTAGCGGGAGAGCTATCGGGGAGCTGTTTTTT. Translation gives CASRPSGRAIGELFF.

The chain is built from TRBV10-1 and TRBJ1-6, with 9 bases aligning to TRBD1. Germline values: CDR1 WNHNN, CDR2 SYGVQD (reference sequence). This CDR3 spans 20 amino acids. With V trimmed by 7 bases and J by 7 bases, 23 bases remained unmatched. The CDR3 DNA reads TGCGCCAGCATTGACCCAGGGACAGGGCAGGGCTTCGAGGGAAATTCACCCCTCCACTTT. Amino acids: CASIDPGTGQGFEGNSPLHF.

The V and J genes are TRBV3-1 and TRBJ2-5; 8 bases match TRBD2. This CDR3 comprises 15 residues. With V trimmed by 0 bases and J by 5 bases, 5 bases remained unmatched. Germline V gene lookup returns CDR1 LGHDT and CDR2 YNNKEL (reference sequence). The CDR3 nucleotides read TGTGCCAGCAGCCAAGAAACGGGACTAGGGGAGACCCAGTACTTC. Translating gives CASSQETGLGETQYF.

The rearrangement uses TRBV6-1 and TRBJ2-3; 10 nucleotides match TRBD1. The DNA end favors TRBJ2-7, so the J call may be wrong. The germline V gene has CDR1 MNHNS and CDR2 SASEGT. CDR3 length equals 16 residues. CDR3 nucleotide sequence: TGTGCCAGCAGTGAAGCCGGGACAGGGGTCGAAGAGACGCAGTACTTC. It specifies CASSEAGTGVEETQYF.

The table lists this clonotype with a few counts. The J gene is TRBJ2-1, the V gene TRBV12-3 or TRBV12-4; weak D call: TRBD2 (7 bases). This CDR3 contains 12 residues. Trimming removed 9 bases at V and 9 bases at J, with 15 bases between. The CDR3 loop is CASRGRVGEQFF. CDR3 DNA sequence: TGTGCCAGTAGGGGGAGGGTAGGTGAGCAGTTCTTC.

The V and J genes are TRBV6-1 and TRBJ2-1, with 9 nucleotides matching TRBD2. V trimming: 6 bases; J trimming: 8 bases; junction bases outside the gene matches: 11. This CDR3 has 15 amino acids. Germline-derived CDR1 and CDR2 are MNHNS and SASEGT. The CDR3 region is CASSTPGGRADEQFF. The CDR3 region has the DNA TGTGCCAGCAGCACGCCGGGCGGGAGGGCTGATGAGCAGTTCTTC.

The CDR3 DNA is TGTGCCAGGGCCAACGGGGGCCGTGACCCAGATACCCAGTACTTC. It is translated as CARANGGRDPDTQYF. This chain joins TRBV6-1 and TRBJ2-5; D might be TRBD1 or TRBD2, each matching 6 bases. The V end was cut by 9 bases, the J end by 8 bases, with 25 bases between. This CDR3 contains 15 residues. Germline CDR1 is MNHNS and CDR2 is SASEGT.

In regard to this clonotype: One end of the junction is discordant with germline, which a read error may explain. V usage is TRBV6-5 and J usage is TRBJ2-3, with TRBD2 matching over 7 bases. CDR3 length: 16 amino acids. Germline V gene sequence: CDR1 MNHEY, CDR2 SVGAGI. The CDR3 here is CASSYWGGGEKNIQYF. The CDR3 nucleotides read TGTGCCAGCAGCTACTGGGGGGGAGGGGAAAAAAATATTCAGTACTTT.

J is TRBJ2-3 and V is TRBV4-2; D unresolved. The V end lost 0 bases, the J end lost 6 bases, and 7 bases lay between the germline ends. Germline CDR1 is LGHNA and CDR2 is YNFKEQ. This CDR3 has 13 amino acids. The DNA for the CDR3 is TGTGCCAGCAGCCAAGAGACTGGGGATACGCAGTATTTT. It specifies CASSQETGDTQYF.

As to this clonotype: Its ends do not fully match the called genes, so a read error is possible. The CDR3 DNA follows: TGTGCCTGCAGGCCCCCGGGGGGGTGCGCAAAAGATACGCAGTACTTC. This gives the protein CACRPPGGCAKDTQYF. The chain joins TRBV6-1 to TRBJ2-4; 8 nucleotides agree with TRBD2. The length of the CDR3 is 16 residues. CDR1 and CDR2 from the germline V gene are MNHNS and SASEGT.

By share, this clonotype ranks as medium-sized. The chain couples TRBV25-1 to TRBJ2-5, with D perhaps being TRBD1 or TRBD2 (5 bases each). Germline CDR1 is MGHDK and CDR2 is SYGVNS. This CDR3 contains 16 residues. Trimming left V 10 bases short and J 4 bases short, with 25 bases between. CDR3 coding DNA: TGTGCCACCAGGTCGTCTACTTGGTATGGGGGAGAGACCCAGTACTTC. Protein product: CATRSSTWYGGETQYF.

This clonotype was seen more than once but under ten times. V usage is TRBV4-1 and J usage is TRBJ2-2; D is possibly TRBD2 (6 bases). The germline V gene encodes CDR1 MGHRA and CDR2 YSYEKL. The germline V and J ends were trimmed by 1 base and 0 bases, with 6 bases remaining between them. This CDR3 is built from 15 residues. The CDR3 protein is CASSQGLANTGELFF. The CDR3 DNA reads TGCGCCAGCAGCCAAGGACTAGCGAACACCGGGGAGCTGTTTTTT.

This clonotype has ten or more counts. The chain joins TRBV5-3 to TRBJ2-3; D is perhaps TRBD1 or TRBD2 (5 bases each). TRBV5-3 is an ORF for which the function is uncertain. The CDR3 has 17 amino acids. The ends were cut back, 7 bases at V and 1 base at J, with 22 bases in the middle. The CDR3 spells CARPLHNRDGRTDTQYF. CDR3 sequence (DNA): TGTGCCAGACCACTCCATAATCGGGACGGGCGCACAGATACGCAGTATTTT.

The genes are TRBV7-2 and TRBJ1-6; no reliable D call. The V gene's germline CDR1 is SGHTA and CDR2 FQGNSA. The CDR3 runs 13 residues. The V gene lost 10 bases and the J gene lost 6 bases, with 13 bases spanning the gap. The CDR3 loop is CAITKRSNSPLHF. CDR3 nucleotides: TGTGCCATCACCAAGAGAAGTAATTCACCCCTCCACTTT.